This T cell receptor (beta chain) comes out of a study of blood T cell repertoires in COVID-19. The overall study: Acute-phase and convalescent COVID-19 samples originated in the United States, Italy and Spain. From T cells, B-cell-depleted T cells, or PBMCs came the material, which was cDNA or gDNA.

The CDR3 consists of 15 residues. Trimming removed 6 bases at V and 4 bases at J, with 16 bases between. The V gene's germline CDR1 is MDHEN and CDR2 SYDVKM. Original processing methods: Estimated nucleated cell counts came from reference gene primer amplification. This table comes from immunoSEQ multiplex PCR, and its TCRdb copy is limited to in-frame clones, with some not included. V and J calls and clone size are copied from that table; D and trimming were computed from the DNA. This sample has roughly 350,000 clones, with around 85% found just once. The specimen sequenced was peripheral blood. This rearrangement joins TRBV28 to TRBJ1-5, with a tentative D call TRBD1 (5 bases). The receptor's source is a woman in her late teens or twenties with acute or convalescent COVID-19. The CDR3 nucleotides are TGTGCCAGCAGGCAGGCCCCGGGGGGGAATCAGCCCCAGCATTTT. Translating it yields CASRQAPGGNQPQHF.